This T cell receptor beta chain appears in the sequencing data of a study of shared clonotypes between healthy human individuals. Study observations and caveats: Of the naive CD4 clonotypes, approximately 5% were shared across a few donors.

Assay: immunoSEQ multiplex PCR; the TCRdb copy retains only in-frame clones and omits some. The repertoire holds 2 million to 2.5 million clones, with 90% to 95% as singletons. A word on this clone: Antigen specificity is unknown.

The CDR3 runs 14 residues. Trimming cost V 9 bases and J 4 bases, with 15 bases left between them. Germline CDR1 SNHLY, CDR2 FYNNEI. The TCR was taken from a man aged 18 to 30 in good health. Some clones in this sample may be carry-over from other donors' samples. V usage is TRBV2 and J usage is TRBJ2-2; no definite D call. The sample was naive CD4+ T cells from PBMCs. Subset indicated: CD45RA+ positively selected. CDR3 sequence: CASRTRTGTGELFF. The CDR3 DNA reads TGTGCCAGTAGAACTCGGACGGGCACCGGGGAGCTGTTTTTT.